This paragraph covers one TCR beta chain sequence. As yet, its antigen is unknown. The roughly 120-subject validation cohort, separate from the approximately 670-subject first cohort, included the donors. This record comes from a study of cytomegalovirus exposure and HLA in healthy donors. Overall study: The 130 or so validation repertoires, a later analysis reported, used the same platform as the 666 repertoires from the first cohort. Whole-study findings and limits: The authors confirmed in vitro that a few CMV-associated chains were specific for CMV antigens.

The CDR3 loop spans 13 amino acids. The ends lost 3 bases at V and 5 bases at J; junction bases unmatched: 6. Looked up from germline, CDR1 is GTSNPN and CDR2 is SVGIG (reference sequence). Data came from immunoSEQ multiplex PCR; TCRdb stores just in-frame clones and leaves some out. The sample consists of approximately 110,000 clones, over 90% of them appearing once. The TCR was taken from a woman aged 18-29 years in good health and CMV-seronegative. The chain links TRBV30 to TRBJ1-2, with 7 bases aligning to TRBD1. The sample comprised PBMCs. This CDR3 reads CAWRPGTVYGYTF. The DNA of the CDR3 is TGTGCCTGGAGACCCGGGACAGTGTATGGCTACACCTTC.